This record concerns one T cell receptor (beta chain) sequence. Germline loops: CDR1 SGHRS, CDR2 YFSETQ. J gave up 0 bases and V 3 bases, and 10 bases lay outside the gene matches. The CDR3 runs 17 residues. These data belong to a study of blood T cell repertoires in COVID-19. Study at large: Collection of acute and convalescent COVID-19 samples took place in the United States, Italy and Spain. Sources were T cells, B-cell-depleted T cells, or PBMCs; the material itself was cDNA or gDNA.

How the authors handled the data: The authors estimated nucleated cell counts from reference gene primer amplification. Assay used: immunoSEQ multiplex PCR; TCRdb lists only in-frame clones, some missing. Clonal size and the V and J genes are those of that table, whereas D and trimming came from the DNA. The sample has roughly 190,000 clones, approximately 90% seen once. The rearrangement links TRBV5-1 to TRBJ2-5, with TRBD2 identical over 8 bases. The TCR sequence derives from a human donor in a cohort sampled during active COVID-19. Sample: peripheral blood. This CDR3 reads CASSSGAIAGNQETQYF. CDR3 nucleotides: TGCGCCAGCAGCTCCGGGGCGATAGCGGGAAACCAAGAGACCCAGTACTTC.